The entry below gives a single TCR beta chain sequence along with its context. Its cognate antigen is unknown. Sequencing used cDNA as its template, made by extracting RNA and reverse transcribing it. TCRdb's table, derived via immunoSEQ multiplex PCR, lists solely in-frame clones and lacks some. The repertoire holds about 64,000 clones, with roughly 40% as singletons. This sample was taken from a study of CD8+ T cells in alopecia areata. General study findings and limits: Mice gave a clearer picture of TCR sharing than patients did, possibly for HLA-related reasons. Clonality was higher in lesional than normal scalp, especially in alopecia totalis/universalis.

The CDR3 contains 13 residues. Between the trimmed V and J ends, which lost 7 bases and 2 bases, there was a span of 12 bases. Per germline, CDR1 SEHNR and CDR2 FQNEAQ (reference sequence). Peripheral blood, together with lesional scalp punch biopsies, was collected from alopecia areata patients. The sequenced material came from NKG2D-low CD8+ T cells sorted from blood. This clonotype was obtained from a human donor with alopecia areata. The rearrangement links TRBV7-9 to TRBJ2-7; D may correspond to TRBD1 or TRBD2 (5 bases each). This CDR3 is CASTGTDPYEQYF. The CDR3 bases are TGTGCCAGCACCGGGACCGACCCCTACGAGCAGTACTTC.